What follows describes a single T cell receptor beta chain. Its specificity is not known. This specimen comes from a study of graft-versus-host responses after intestinal transplantation. About the study: In this cohort, recipients had multivisceral, liver-intestinal, or isolated intestinal transplants. Recipients uniformly received anti-thymocyte globulin induction, followed by tacrolimus and steroids for approximately 3 years. Notes on the study in general: Researchers found peak circulating GvH clone levels linked to early post-transplant HvG declines. GvH clones occurred in recipient marrow; some first appeared in ileum or blood.

TCRdb's table, derived via immunoSEQ multiplex PCR, lists solely in-frame clones and lacks some. The table has under 150,000 clones, more than 90% seen once. This CDR3 is 16 amino acids long. V shed 1 base, J shed 2 bases, and the junction held 6 bases outside the gene matches. CDR1 is SEHNR and CDR2 is FQNEAQ in the germline V gene (reference sequence). The source material was unstimulated CD4+ T cells sorted from spleen or lymph node cells, sampled before intestinal transplant. The source of this sequence is a human donor who received an intestinal transplant. The genes are TRBV7-9 and TRBJ2-3; the match to TRBD2 covers 7 bases. The CDR3 DNA reads TGTGCCAGCAGCTTAGGCGCCGGGACTAACACAGATACGCAGTATTTT. This gives the protein CASSLGAGTNTDTQYF.